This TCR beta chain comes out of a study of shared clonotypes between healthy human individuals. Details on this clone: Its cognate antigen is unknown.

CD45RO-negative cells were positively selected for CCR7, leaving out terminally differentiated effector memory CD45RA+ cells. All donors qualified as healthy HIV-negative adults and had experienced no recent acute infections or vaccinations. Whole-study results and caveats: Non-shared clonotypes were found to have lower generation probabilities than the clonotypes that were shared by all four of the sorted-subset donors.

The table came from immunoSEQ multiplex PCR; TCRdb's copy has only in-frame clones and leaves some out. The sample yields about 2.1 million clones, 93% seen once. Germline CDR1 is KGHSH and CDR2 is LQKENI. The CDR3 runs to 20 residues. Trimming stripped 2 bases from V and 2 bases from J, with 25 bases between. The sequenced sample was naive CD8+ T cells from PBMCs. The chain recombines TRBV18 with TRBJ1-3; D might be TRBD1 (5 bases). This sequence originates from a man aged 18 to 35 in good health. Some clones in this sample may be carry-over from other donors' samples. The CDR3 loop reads CASSPSIEGPTQWPGNTIYF. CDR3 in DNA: TGTGCCAGCTCACCATCAATTGAGGGACCGACCCAATGGCCTGGAAACACCATATATTTT.